The clone carrying this T cell receptor (beta chain) has more than one count but fewer than ten. Germline CDR1 reads KGHSH; CDR2 reads LQKENI. CDR3 length: 15 amino acids. J lost 7 bases, V lost 3 bases, and 10 bases had no gene match. TCRdb used MiXCR to reprocess the 5' RACE reads, holding one entry per CDR3 protein. The top ten clones hold 3% of a sample with about 210,000 distinct CDR3 sequences, approximately 10% of them seen once. This sample is drawn from a study of T-cell memory formation after mild COVID-19. The chain links TRBV18 to TRBJ1-2; 8 bases match TRBD1. This sequence originates from a man between 18 and 29 years old who had mild COVID-19 (a few samples of this study predate the infection). Cell type and time point are not known. The sequenced sample consisted of PBMCs or a T cell subset sorted from them (not recorded which). The CDR3 spells CASSPDREVVLGYTF. DNA of the CDR3: TGTGCCAGCTCACCGGACAGGGAAGTGGTCCTTGGCTACACCTTC.